Listed below are T cell receptor beta chains from one sample, sequenced in a study of cytomegalovirus exposure and HLA in healthy donors. TCRdb keeps only in-frame clones here, not all; method: immunoSEQ multiplex PCR. The sample contains 150,000 to 200,000 clones, roughly nine tenths of which appear only once. Sequencing was performed on PBMCs. The receptors shown here come from a young woman in good health and CMV-seronegative. Each CDR3 is given with its conserved first and last residue. D genes are given only for firm matches. Clone size is not always given. Where it is, it says once, few, many or a class for expanded clones.

v_gene	j_gene	abundance	d_gene	CDR3aa	CDR3nt
TRBV7-6	TRBJ1-1	.	.	CASSNGGTEAFF	TGTGCCAGCAGCAACGGGGGCACTGAAGCTTTCTTT
TRBV27	TRBJ2-2	.	TRBD2	CASSFWGTGGDTGELFF	TGTGCCAGCAGTTTCTGGGGAACGGGAGGCGACACCGGGGAGCTGTTTTTT
TRBV4-2	TRBJ2-7	.	TRBD1	CASSPRDRGSYEQYF	TGTGCCAGCAGCCCCCGAGACAGGGGGAGCTACGAGCAGTACTTC
TRBV6-1	TRBJ2-5	.	TRBD2	CASSGGVGRDVMETQYF	TGTGCCAGCAGTGGCGGAGTAGGGAGGGATGTGATGGAGACCCAGTACTTC
TRBV7-9	TRBJ1-1	few	.	CASSTLERTEAFF	TGTGCCAGCAGCACCCTGGAGAGGACTGAAGCTTTCTTT
TRBV25-1	TRBJ1-1	.	.	CASSEGRGYLEEAFF	TGTGCCAGCAGTGAAGGCAGGGGCTACCTCGAGGAAGCTTTCTTT
TRBV7-6	TRBJ1-2	.	TRBD1	CASSLQAFTGANYGYTF	TGTGCCAGCAGCTTACAAGCTTTTACAGGGGCTAACTATGGCTACACCTTC
TRBV4-1	TRBJ2-3	.	.	CASSQVARTDTQYF	TGCGCCAGCAGCCAAGTCGCCCGCACAGATACGCAGTATTTT
TRBV4-1	TRBJ2-2	once	.	CASSQGQGGTGELFF	TGCGCCAGCAGCCAAGGCCAGGGCGGTACCGGGGAGCTGTTTTTT
TRBV5-1	TRBJ2-7	.	.	CASSLVGSYEQYF	TGCGCCAGCAGCTTGGTAGGCTCCTACGAGCAGTACTTC
TRBV5-6	TRBJ2-7	.	.	CASSTVLRSYEQYF	TGTGCCAGCAGCACCGTTTTGAGGAGCTACGAGCAGTACTTC
TRBV5-6	TRBJ2-1	.	TRBD2	CASSLSGSAYNEQFF	TGTGCCAGCAGCCTGAGCGGGAGCGCCTACAATGAGCAGTTCTTC
TRBV5-3	TRBJ2-7	.	.	CARSLAETDYEQYF	TGTGCCAGAAGCTTGGCCGAGACAGACTACGAGCAGTACTTC
TRBV4-2	TRBJ1-5	few	TRBD1	CASSQEGQGAQPQHF	TGTGCCAGCAGCCAGGAGGGACAGGGCGCACAGCCCCAGCATTTT
TRBV5-1	TRBJ2-7	few	.	CASSPQGGQPYEQYF	TGCGCCAGCAGCCCCCAGGGGGGCCAACCCTACGAGCAGTACTTC
TRBV7-2	TRBJ2-2	.	.	CASSLVGYTGELFF	TGTGCCAGCAGCTTAGTGGGCTACACCGGGGAGCTGTTTTTT
TRBV28	TRBJ2-7	.	.	CASSLVKSYEQYF	TGTGCCAGCAGTTTGGTCAAATCCTACGAGCAGTACTTC
TRBV2	TRBJ2-7	.	.	CASSEARTGEQYF	TGTGCCAGCAGTGAAGCTCGGACTGGGGAGCAGTACTTC
TRBV7-2	TRBJ1-4	.	.	CASSLGISGGVIEKLFF	TGTGCCAGCAGCTTAGGTATCTCAGGCGGGGTCATTGAAAAACTGTTTTTT
TRBV30	TRBJ2-3	.	.	CAWWTDTQYF	TGTGCCTGGTGGACAGATACGCAGTATTTT
TRBV4-3	TRBJ1-1	.	.	CASSHSQTAAFF	TGCGCCAGCAGCCACTCTCAGACAGCCGCTTTCTTT
TRBV5-1	TRBJ1-2	few	.	CASSLWTDNYGYTF	TGCGCCAGCAGCTTGTGGACAGATAACTATGGCTACACCTTC
TRBV11-1	TRBJ2-6	few	.	CASSPPNKANVLTF	TGTGCCAGCAGCCCCCCGAATAAGGCCAACGTCCTGACTTTC
TRBV19	TRBJ1-4	.	.	CASSMAVSTNEKLFF	TGTGCCAGTAGTATGGCGGTCTCTACTAATGAAAAACTGTTTTTT
TRBV5-3	TRBJ2-7	.	TRBD2	CARRAGKGTAYEQYF	TGTGCCAGAAGAGCGGGGAAAGGAACCGCCTACGAGCAGTACTTC
TRBV11-2	TRBJ2-1	.	.	CASSSRSMTWDNEQFF	TGTGCCAGCAGCTCCAGATCTATGACCTGGGACAATGAGCAGTTCTTC
TRBV7-8	TRBJ1-5	.	.	CASSLTQGQPQHF	TGTGCCAGCAGCTTAACCCAGGGTCAGCCCCAGCATTTT
TRBV7-6	TRBJ2-7	.	.	CASSLDGGYEQYF	TGTGCCAGCAGCTTAGACGGTGGCTACGAGCAGTACTTC
TRBV4-1	TRBJ2-7	.	TRBD1	CASSQKDRGQFGQYF	TGCGCCAGCAGCCAGAAGGACAGGGGGCAATTCGGGCAGTACTTC
TRBV4-1	TRBJ1-1	.	.	CASSQVGRTEAFF	TGCGCCAGCAGCCAAGTAGGGCGCACTGAAGCTTTCTTT
TRBV10-2	TRBJ1-1	.	TRBD1	CASTGQGSTEAFF	TGCGCCAGCACGGGACAGGGATCCACTGAAGCTTTCTTT
TRBV2	TRBJ1-1	.	.	CASTLGGLGTEAFF	TGTGCCAGCACCCTGGGGGGGCTTGGGACTGAAGCTTTCTTT
TRBV6-6	TRBJ2-1	.	TRBD2	CASSYSSGDYNEQFF	TGTGCCAGCAGTTACTCAAGCGGGGATTACAATGAGCAGTTCTTC
TRBV27	TRBJ2-2	.	TRBD2	CASSLRSLGLAGGANTGELFF	TGTGCCAGCAGTTTAAGGTCCTTGGGGCTAGCGGGGGGTGCGAACACCGGGGAGCTGTTTTTT
TRBV14	TRBJ1-2	.	TRBD1	CASSQERRFWGQGNYGYTF	TGTGCCAGCAGCCAAGAGCGGAGATTTTGGGGACAGGGGAACTATGGCTACACCTTC
TRBV5-1	TRBJ2-4	.	TRBD1	CASSPTGPQGNIQYF	TGCGCCAGCAGCCCGACAGGGCCCCAGGGAAACATTCAGTACTTC
TRBV5-4	TRBJ2-1	.	TRBD2	CASKTSGSYNEQFF	TGTGCCAGTAAAACTAGCGGGAGTTACAATGAGCAGTTCTTC
TRBV6-4	TRBJ2-1	.	.	CASSEDSYNEQFF	TGTGCCAGCAGTGAGGACAGTTACAATGAGCAGTTCTTC
TRBV5-1	TRBJ1-1	.	.	CASSLVGDPNTEAFF	TGCGCCAGCAGCTTGGTCGGAGATCCGAACACTGAAGCTTTCTTT
TRBV6-1	TRBJ2-2	.	.	CASSPTSSGELFF	TGTGCCAGCAGTCCGACTAGTTCCGGGGAGCTGTTTTTT
TRBV25-1	TRBJ2-7	.	TRBD2	CASKSRTSDSYEQYF	TGTGCCAGTAAGTCGCGGACTAGCGACTCCTACGAGCAGTACTTC
TRBV27	TRBJ2-5	.	TRBD2	CASRKSGGETQYF	TGTGCCAGCAGGAAAAGCGGGGGAGAGACCCAGTACTTC
TRBV29-1	TRBJ2-1	.	TRBD1	CSGGTGPYNEQFF	TGCAGCGGGGGGACAGGGCCCTACAATGAGCAGTTCTTC
TRBV5-4	TRBJ1-1	.	TRBD1	CASSLLSGGVLDTEAFF	TGTGCCAGCAGCTTGCTGTCAGGGGGCGTGTTGGACACTGAAGCTTTCTTT
TRBV18	TRBJ1-4	.	.	CASSIQNSIATNEKLFF	TGTGCCAGCTCAATTCAGAATTCCATAGCAACTAATGAAAAACTGTTTTTT
TRBV4-2	TRBJ2-7	.	TRBD2	CASSQGTSGSHEQYF	TGTGCCAGCAGCCAAGGGACTAGCGGGAGTCACGAGCAGTACTTC
TRBV27	TRBJ1-1	.	TRBD1	CASRQRTGGNTEAFF	TGTGCCAGCAGGCAAAGGACAGGGGGGAACACTGAAGCTTTCTTT
TRBV14	TRBJ1-5	.	.	CASSLMNQPQHF	TGTGCCAGCAGCCTCATGAATCAGCCCCAGCATTTT
TRBV6-5	TRBJ2-6	.	.	CASSPNRAGSYVLTF	TGTGCCAGCAGCCCAAATCGGGCAGGATCATACGTCCTGACTTTC
TRBV28	TRBJ2-7	once	TRBD2	CASSIGLAGVEYEQYF	TGTGCCAGCAGCATAGGACTAGCGGGAGTGGAGTACGAGCAGTACTTC
TRBV15	TRBJ2-5	once	.	CATSRGQVRGEETQYF	TGTGCCACCAGCAGAGGTCAGGTCAGGGGAGAGGAGACCCAGTACTTC
TRBV7-8	TRBJ1-5	.	.	CASSLVAPYSNQPQHF	TGTGCCAGCAGCTTAGTGGCACCGTATAGCAATCAGCCCCAGCATTTT
TRBV7-2	TRBJ2-7	.	TRBD1	CASSRGDSGRSF	TGTGCCAGCAGCAGAGGGGACAGCGGTCGTTCGTTC
TRBV5-1	TRBJ2-7	.	TRBD1	CASSLEGYPGQGLF	TGCGCCAGCAGCTTGGAAGGGTATCCGGGACAGGGCCTCTTC
TRBV27	TRBJ2-3	.	.	CASSSEPIDTQYF	TGTGCCAGCAGTTCGGAGCCTATAGATACGCAGTATTTT